A single sample gave rise to the 18 T cell receptor beta chains below, sequenced in a study of T cell responses to AZD1222 COVID-19 vaccine. Repertoires were generated with immunoSEQ multiplex PCR, while TCRdb's copy carries only in-frame clones and drops some. Of about 42,000 clones detected, 80% to 85% appear once; the ten largest clones hold over 15%. Sequencing was performed on peripheral blood, taken 28 days after the second AZD1222 dose. These receptors all come from an adult who received the AZD1222 COVID-19 vaccine.

The chain carries TRBV6-1 and TRBJ1-2; D remains ambiguous. With 0 bases removed from V and 3 bases from J, the gap between germline ends came to 8 bases. The length of the CDR3 is 14 residues. Looked up from germline, CDR1 is MNHNS and CDR2 is SASEGT. The DNA of the CDR3 is TGTGCCAGCAGTGAAGCTAGCGGGGACTATGGCTACACCTTC. This gives the protein CASSEASGDYGYTF.

The chain combines TRBV5-5 with TRBJ2-7, with 7 positions matching TRBD1. CDR3 length: 13 amino acids. Germline lookup yields CDR1 SGHKS and CDR2 YYEKEE (reference sequence). V shed 2 bases and J 3 bases; nucleotides not matched to a gene: 2. The DNA of the CDR3 is TGTGCCAGCAGCTTAGGGGGCGGCTACGAGCAGTACTTC. Translating gives CASSLGGGYEQYF.

The V gene is TRBV19, the J gene TRBJ1-1; D remains ambiguous. The CDR3 runs 12 residues. Trimming stripped 3 bases from V and 6 bases from J, with 8 bases between. Germline V gene sequence: CDR1 LNHDA, CDR2 SQIVND (reference sequence). The CDR3 loop is CASSIAQSEAFF. DNA for the CDR3: TGTGCCAGTAGTATCGCGCAGTCTGAAGCTTTCTTT. The whole variable domain, filled in from reference TRBV19 and TRBJ1-1, reads DGGITQSPKYLFRKEGQNVTLSCEQNLNHDAMYWYRQDPGQGLRLIYYSQIVNDFQKGDIAEGYSVSREKKESFPLTVTSAQKNPTAFYLCASSIAQSEAFFGQGTRLTVV.

V and J are TRBV5-6 and TRBJ1-2; D possibly corresponds to TRBD1 (5 bases). Germline V lookup: CDR1 SGHDT, CDR2 YYEEEE. The V gene lost 1 base and the J gene lost 2 bases, with 12 bases spanning the gap. The CDR3 has 15 amino acids. The CDR3 loop reads CASSLRDRRNYGYTF. CDR3 bases: TGTGCCAGCAGCTTGCGCGACAGAAGGAACTATGGCTACACCTTC.

This chain joins TRBV10-3 and TRBJ1-5; D not certain. CDR3 length equals 12 residues. Trimming took 8 bases from V and 0 from J, leaving 5 bases between them. Germline V gene data show CDR1 as ENHRY and CDR2 as SYGVKD. CDR3 nucleotide sequence: TGTGCCATCTCGAGTAGCAATCAGCCCCAGCATTTT. Its translation is CAISSSNQPQHF.

This clone was recorded once. V is TRBV28 and J is TRBJ1-6; TRBD1 agrees at 7 bases. The CDR3 length is 15 residues. V lost 3 bases to trimming and J lost 7 bases; unmatched junction nucleotides: 6. Per the germline V gene, CDR1 is MDHEN and CDR2 is SYDVKM. CDR3 nucleotide sequence: TGTGCCAGCAGTTTTGGGGACAGCTGGAATTCACCCCTCCACTTT. Its protein product is CASSFGDSWNSPLHF.

The chain recombines TRBV7-8 with TRBJ1-5; D is perhaps TRBD1 (6 bases). V was cut by 4 bases and J by 8 bases, with 24 bases left in between. There are 17 residues in the CDR3. Germline lookup yields CDR1 SGHVS and CDR2 FQNEAQ. The CDR3 DNA follows: TGTGCCAGCAGCTCCCACGGTGGGGGCCAGATACCAAAGCCCCAGCATTTT. It encodes CASSSHGGGQIPKPQHF.

The CDR3 sequence: CASSHFSGGAGETQYF. CDR3 nucleotides: TGTGCCAGCAGCCATTTTAGCGGGGGGGCCGGAGAGACCCAGTACTTC. The chain combines TRBV14 with TRBJ2-5; 11 bases map to TRBD2. Germline V CDR1 and CDR2: SGHDN, FVKESK. Trimming removed 3 bases from V and 4 bases from J; junction bases left unmatched: 7. This CDR3 comprises 16 residues.

CDR3: CASSKSPRQAGNTIYF. The CDR3 DNA reads TGTGCCAGCAGCAAAAGCCCGCGGCAGGCTGGAAACACCATATATTTT. V gene TRBV21-1 combines with J gene TRBJ1-3. TRBV21-1 is listed as a pseudogene. The CDR3 spans 16 residues.

The chain carries TRBV10-3 and TRBJ2-2; 11 bases fit TRBD2. V gave up 5 bases and J gave up 1 base; unmatched junction bases: 9. The germline V gene has CDR1 ENHRY and CDR2 SYGVKD. The CDR3 is made up of 18 amino acids. This CDR3 is CAISLTLAGGLNTGELFF. CDR3 DNA sequence: TGTGCCATCAGTCTGACTCTAGCGGGGGGCCTGAACACCGGGGAGCTGTTTTTT.

The chain joins TRBV6-5 to TRBJ1-2; D possibly corresponds to TRBD1 (5 bases). The CDR3 spans 14 residues. From germline, CDR1 is MNHEY and CDR2 SVGAGI. The ends were cut back, 6 bases at V and 8 bases at J, with 19 bases in the middle. The CDR3 spells CASRHILKGLGYTF. The CDR3 DNA is TGTGCCAGCAGACACATCCTGAAGGGACTAGGCTACACCTTC.

The chain couples TRBV7-8 to TRBJ2-7; D is possibly TRBD1 (5 bases). Germline V gene data show CDR1 as SGHVS and CDR2 as FQNEAQ. Trimming shortened V by 1 base and J by 5 bases, and 12 bases separated the two germline ends. This CDR3 is built from 14 residues. The CDR3: CASSLVGRAHEQYF. The CDR3 DNA reads TGTGCCAGCAGCTTAGTCGGCAGGGCCCACGAGCAGTACTTC.

The gene calls are TRBV5-4 and TRBJ2-1, with D possibly matching TRBD2 (5 bases). From germline, CDR1 is SGHNT and CDR2 YYREEE (reference sequence). This CDR3 has 15 amino acids. V was pared by 6 bases and J by 6 bases, with 19 bases between. The CDR3 DNA sequence: TGTGCCAGCACCCTCGAAATCGGACGGGGCAATGAGCAGTTCTTC. It translates to CASTLEIGRGNEQFF.

This clone came up once. This chain connects TRBV5-1 to TRBJ1-1, with a possible D match to TRBD1 (5 bases). Germline loops: CDR1 SGHRS, CDR2 YFSETQ. The CDR3 runs to 16 residues. V was cut by 0 bases and J by 1 base, with 13 bases left in between. The CDR3 is CASSLEGVIPNTEAFF. CDR3 coding DNA: TGCGCCAGCAGCTTGGAAGGGGTGATTCCGAACACTGAAGCTTTCTTT.

V usage is TRBV6-1 and J usage is TRBJ1-6; D may be TRBD1 (6 bases). There are 17 residues in the CDR3. V was trimmed by 4 bases and J by 1 base, leaving 14 bases between them. Germline CDR1 is MNHNS and CDR2 is SASEGT. CDR3 in DNA: TGTGCCAGCAGTGCTAGGGGCAGGGGATCCTATAATTCACCCCTCCACTTT. Its protein is CASSARGRGSYNSPLHF.

By share, this clone ranks as medium-sized. The chain recombines TRBV12-3 or TRBV12-4 with TRBJ1-2; no clear D gene. CDR3 length: 11 residues. V was shortened by 5 bases and J by 3 bases, with 4 bases between the two germline ends. The CDR3 nucleotides are TGTGCCAGCAGTGCGGACTATGGCTACACCTTC. The encoded protein is CASSADYGYTF.

In its sample, this clone was seen once. V and J are TRBV7-2 and TRBJ2-1; 8 positions match TRBD2. Germline CDR1 reads SGHTA; CDR2 reads FQGNSA. The CDR3 extends over 14 amino acids. J was trimmed by 7 bases and V by 2 bases; bases with no gene match: 4. CDR3 nucleotide sequence: TGTGCCAGCAGCTTAAGTAGCGGGGCAAATGAGCAGTTCTTC. Its translation is CASSLSSGANEQFF.

V gene TRBV27 combines with J gene TRBJ1-6, with D tentatively TRBD1 (5 bases). The CDR3 runs 16 residues. Germline values: CDR1 MNHEY, CDR2 SMNVEV (reference sequence). Trimming removed 2 bases from V and 10 bases from J, with 18 bases in between. The CDR3 region has the DNA TGTGCCAGCAGTTTAGTGGCCGGGGACGGGTGGTCACCCCTCCACTTT. This translates into CASSLVAGDGWSPLHF.